The TCR beta chain described here comes from a study of T cells in Graves' hyperthyroidism and ophthalmopathy. Study outcomes and limitations: The majority of expanded thyroid clonotypes above 0.001 also appeared in blood. In validation, the model predicted ophthalmopathy. These predictions came a median roughly seven months before onset.

The germline gives CDR1 GTSNPN, CDR2 SVGIG (reference sequence). The CDR3 length is 14 residues. Trimming took off 2 bases at V and 5 bases at J, with 16 bases between the two ends. The table lists this clonotype with many counts. Its antigen remains unidentified. The study enrolled patients aged 18 to 65 with newly diagnosed hyperthyroidism of under 2 months' duration. The study excluded patients with uncontrolled infection, other autoimmune disease, pregnancy or lactation. Amplification yielded TCR beta CDR3 regions, with RNA transcripts as the source. The TCR CDR3 first-round RT-PCR relied on the HTBI primer set. MiXCR, run by TCRdb on the multiplex PCR reads, gives a single entry per CDR3 protein. The sample yields 370,000 or so distinct CDR3 sequences, around 14% seen once.

The sample comprised blood. This receptor was taken from a woman aged 18-29 years with Graves' hyperthyroidism that later progressed to Graves' ophthalmopathy. The genes are TRBV30 and TRBJ2-7, with D possibly TRBD2 on 5 matching bases. CDR3 loop: CAWSFSGNRDEQYF. The CDR3 DNA is TGTGCCTGGAGTTTCTCGGGGAATCGGGACGAGCAGTACTTC.